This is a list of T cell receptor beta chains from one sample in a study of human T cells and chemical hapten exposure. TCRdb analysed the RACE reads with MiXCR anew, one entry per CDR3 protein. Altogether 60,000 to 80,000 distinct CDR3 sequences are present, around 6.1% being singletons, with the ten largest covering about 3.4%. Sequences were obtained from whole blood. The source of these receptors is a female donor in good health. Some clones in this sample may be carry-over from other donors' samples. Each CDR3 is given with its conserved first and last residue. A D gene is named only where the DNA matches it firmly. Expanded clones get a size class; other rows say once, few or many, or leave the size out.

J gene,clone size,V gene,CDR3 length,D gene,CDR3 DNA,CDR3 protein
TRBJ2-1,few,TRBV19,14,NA,TGTGCCAGTAGCCCCGGGTTGGGGTACAATGAGCAGTTCTTC,CASSPGLGYNEQFF
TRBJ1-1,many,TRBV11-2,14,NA,TGTGCCAGCAGCCCACTGACAGGAGTGGTTGAAGCTTTCTTT,CASSPLTGVVEAFF
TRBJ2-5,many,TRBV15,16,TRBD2,TGTGCCACCAGCAGCCGTAGCGGGAACTCTCAAGAGACCCAGTACTTC,CATSSRSGNSQETQYF
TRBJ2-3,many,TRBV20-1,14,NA,TGCAGTGCTAGAGAAAGCCCCGCTGAGGATACGCAGTATTTT,CSARESPAEDTQYF
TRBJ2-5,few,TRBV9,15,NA,TGTGCCAGCAGCGTAGATAAGGCAGGAGGGGAGACCCAGTACTTC,CASSVDKAGGETQYF
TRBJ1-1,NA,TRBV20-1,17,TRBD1,TGCAGTCGTGACAGGGAATCCTTGTTGTCGATGAACACTGAAGCTTTCTTT,CSRDRESLLSMNTEAFF
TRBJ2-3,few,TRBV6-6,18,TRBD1,TGTGCTAGCAGTTACTCGATAGGACAGGGCGTCTCCACAGATACGCAGTATTTT,CASSYSIGQGVSTDTQYF
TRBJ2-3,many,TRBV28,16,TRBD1,TGTGCCAGCAGTTTATGGACAGTAAGGGGGCGAGGCACGCAGTATTTT,CASSLWTVRGRGTQYF
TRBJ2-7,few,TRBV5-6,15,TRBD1,TGTGCCAGCAGCTTGCCCCGACAGGGTCCCTACGAGCAGTACTTC,CASSLPRQGPYEQYF
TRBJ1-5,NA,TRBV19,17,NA,TGTGCCAGTAGTATTCGCCAAACAGGATATAGCAATCAGCCCCAGCATTTT,CASSIRQTGYSNQPQHF
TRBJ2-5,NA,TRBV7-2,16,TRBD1,TGTGCCAGCAGACGATCGAGACAGGGGGCTTGGGAGACCCAGTACTTC,CASRRSRQGAWETQYF
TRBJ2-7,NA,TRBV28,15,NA,TGTGCCAGCACCATCCGGGACCTGGGGATCTACGAGCAGTACTTC,CASTIRDLGIYEQYF
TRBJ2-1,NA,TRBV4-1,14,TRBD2,TGCGCCAGCAGCCGACCGGGACTAGCAAATGAGCAGTTCTTC,CASSRPGLANEQFF
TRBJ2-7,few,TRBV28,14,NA,TGTGCCAGCAGTTTAATTAGTGCCTCCTACGAGCAGTACTTC,CASSLISASYEQYF
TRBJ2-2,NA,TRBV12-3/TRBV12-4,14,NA,TGTGCCAGCAGTTCCGGGATGAACACCGGGGAGCTGTTTTTT,CASSSGMNTGELFF
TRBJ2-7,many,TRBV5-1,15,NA,TGCGCCAGCAGCTTGGGCGGGGCCCACTCCTACGAGCAGTACTTC,CASSLGGAHSYEQYF
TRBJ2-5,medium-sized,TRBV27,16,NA,TGTGCCAGCAGCCGGAACCGGGGGCCAGGCCAAGAGACCCAGTACTTC,CASSRNRGPGQETQYF
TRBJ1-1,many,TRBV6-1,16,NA,TGTGCCAGCAGGGAACCTCAAGGGTATGAGGACACTGAAGCTTTCTTT,CASREPQGYEDTEAFF
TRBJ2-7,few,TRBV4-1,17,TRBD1,TGCGCCAGCAGCCAAGATCCTACCGTAGGGGGCAGGGGGAAGCAGTACTTC,CASSQDPTVGGRGKQYF
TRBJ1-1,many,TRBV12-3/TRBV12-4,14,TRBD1,TGTGCCAGCAGTAGTGGGGACAGGTGGCCTGAAGCTTTCTTT,CASSSGDRWPEAFF
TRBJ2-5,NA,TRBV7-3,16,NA,TGTGCCAGCAGCCCAAGTCCGGTTGGGCGACAAGAGACCCAGTACTTC,CASSPSPVGRQETQYF
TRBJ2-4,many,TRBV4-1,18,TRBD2,TGCGCCAGCAGCCGCGGACTAGCGGGGGGTCTAGCCAAAAACATTCAGTACTTC,CASSRGLAGGLAKNIQYF
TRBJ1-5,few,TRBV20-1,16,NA,TGCAGTGCTAGAGATCTTAGGCGGTCTAGCAATCAGCCCCAGCATTTT,CSARDLRRSSNQPQHF
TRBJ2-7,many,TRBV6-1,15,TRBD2,TGTGCCAGCAGTGAAAAGGCTAGCGGGATCCACGAGCAGTACTTC,CASSEKASGIHEQYF
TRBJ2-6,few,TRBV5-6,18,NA,TGTGCCAGCAGCCGTAACCCATCCATCAGCTCTGGGGCCAACGTCCTGACTTTC,CASSRNPSISSGANVLTF
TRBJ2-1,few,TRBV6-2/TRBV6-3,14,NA,TGTGCCAGTTCCTTCGCAAGCTCCTACAATGAGCAGTTCTTC,CASSFASSYNEQFF
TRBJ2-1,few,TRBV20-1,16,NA,TGCAGTGCTAGAGGGGGGCCGCGGGAACTTTACAATGAGCAGTTCTTC,CSARGGPRELYNEQFF
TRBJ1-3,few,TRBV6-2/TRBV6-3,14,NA,TGTGCCAGCAGATTTCCAGGGTCTGGAAACACCATATATTTT,CASRFPGSGNTIYF
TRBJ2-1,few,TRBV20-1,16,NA,TGCAGTGCTGGGGACTCCTTGGGAGATTGGTACAATGAGCAGTTCTTC,CSAGDSLGDWYNEQFF
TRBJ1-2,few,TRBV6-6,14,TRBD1,TGTGCCAGCAGGGGGACAGGTGATAACTATGGCTACACCTTC,CASRGTGDNYGYTF
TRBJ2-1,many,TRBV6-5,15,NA,TGTGCCAGCAGTCATCCGGACAAGTTATACAATGAGCAGTTCTTC,CASSHPDKLYNEQFF
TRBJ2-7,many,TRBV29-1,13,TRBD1,TGCAGTTTTCGACAGGGGGCCGGCTACGAGCAGTACTTC,CSFRQGAGYEQYF
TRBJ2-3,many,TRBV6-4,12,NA,TGTGCCAGCAAACAGGGTTCAGATACGCAGTATTTT,CASKQGSDTQYF
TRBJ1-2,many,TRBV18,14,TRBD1,TGTGCCAGCTCCGGGGACAGGGGGCACTATGGCTACACCTTC,CASSGDRGHYGYTF
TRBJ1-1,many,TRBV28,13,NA,TGTGCCAGCAGCCCATCCGGAGGAACTGAAGCTTTCTTT,CASSPSGGTEAFF
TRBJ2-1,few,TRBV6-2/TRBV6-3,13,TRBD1,TGTGCCAGCCGACAGGGGACCTACAATGAGCAGTTCTTC,CASRQGTYNEQFF
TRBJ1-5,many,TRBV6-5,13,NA,TGTGCCAGCAGTTACGGTTTCAATCAGCCCCAGCATTTT,CASSYGFNQPQHF
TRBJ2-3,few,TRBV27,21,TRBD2,TGTGCCAGCAGTTTCCCTCTCTTAGCGGGAGGACGTCAGGTGGGGTCAGATACGCAGTATTTT,CASSFPLLAGGRQVGSDTQYF
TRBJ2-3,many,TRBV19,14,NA,TGTGCCAGTAGTATAGGGGAGAGCACAGATACGCAGTATTTT,CASSIGESTDTQYF
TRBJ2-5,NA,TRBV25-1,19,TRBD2,TGTGCCAGCAGTGGAGGGACCCGTAGCGGGAGCTCGCTTCAAGAGACCCAGTACTTC,CASSGGTRSGSSLQETQYF
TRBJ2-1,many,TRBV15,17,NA,TGTGCCACCAGCAGAGAGGGGGGCCTCTCCTCCTACAATGAGCAGTTCTTC,CATSREGGLSSYNEQFF
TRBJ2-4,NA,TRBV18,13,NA,TGTGCCAGCTCAGCGGACCTTAAAAACATTCAGTACTTC,CASSADLKNIQYF
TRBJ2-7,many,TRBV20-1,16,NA,TGCAGTGCTCGTCCGACAGACAAACTGAGCTCCTACGAGCAGTACTTC,CSARPTDKLSSYEQYF
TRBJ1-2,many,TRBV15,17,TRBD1,TGTGCCACCAGCAGTGCCTCCGGGACAGGGAACAACTATGGCTACACCTTC,CATSSASGTGNNYGYTF
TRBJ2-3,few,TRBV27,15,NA,TGTGCCAGCGGCCCTGCGCCCGATCGAGTGGATACGCAGTATTTT,CASGPAPDRVDTQYF
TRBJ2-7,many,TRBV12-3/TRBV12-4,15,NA,TGTGCCAGCAGTGTCGTCAGCGTCCGCTCCTACGAGCAGTACTTC,CASSVVSVRSYEQYF
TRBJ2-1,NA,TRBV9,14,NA,TGTGCCAGCAGCGTTGACACCCCCTACAATGAGCAGTTCTTC,CASSVDTPYNEQFF
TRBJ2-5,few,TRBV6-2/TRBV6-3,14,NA,TGTGCCAGCAGTTACTCTTTGGGGGTATCGGCCCAGTACTTC,CASSYSLGVSAQYF
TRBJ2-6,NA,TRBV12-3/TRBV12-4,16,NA,TGTGCCAGCAGGAACAGGGATCCCTCTGGGGCTAACGTCCTGACTTTC,CASRNRDPSGANVLTF
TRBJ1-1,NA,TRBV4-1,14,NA,TGCGCCAGCAGCCAGGTACAGGGTACCACTGAAGCTTTCTTT,CASSQVQGTTEAFF
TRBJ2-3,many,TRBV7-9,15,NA,TGTGCCAGCAGCTTAGGGTTTACTACCACAGATACGCAGTATTTT,CASSLGFTTTDTQYF
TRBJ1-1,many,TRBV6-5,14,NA,TGTGCCAGCAGTTACGCGTCAGAGAACACTGAAGCTTTCTTT,CASSYASENTEAFF
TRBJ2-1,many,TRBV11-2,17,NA,TGTGCCAGCAGCTTATTCCGCCTAGCATCTTTAAACAATGAGCAGTTCTTC,CASSLFRLASLNNEQFF